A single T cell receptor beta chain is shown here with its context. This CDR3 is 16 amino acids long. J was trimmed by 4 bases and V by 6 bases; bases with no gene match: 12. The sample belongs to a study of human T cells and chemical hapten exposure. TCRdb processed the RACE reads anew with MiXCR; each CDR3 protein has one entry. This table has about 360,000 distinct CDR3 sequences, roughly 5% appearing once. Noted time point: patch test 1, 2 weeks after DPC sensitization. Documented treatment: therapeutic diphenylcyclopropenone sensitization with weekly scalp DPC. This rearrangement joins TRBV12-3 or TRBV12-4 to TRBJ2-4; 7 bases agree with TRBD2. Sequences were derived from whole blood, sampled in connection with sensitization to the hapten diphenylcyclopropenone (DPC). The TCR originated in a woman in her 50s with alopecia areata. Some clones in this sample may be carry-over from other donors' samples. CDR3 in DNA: TGTGCCAGCAGCATGGGGGGAGGGCCCCTAAAAAACATTCAGTACTTC. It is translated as CASSMGGGPLKNIQYF.